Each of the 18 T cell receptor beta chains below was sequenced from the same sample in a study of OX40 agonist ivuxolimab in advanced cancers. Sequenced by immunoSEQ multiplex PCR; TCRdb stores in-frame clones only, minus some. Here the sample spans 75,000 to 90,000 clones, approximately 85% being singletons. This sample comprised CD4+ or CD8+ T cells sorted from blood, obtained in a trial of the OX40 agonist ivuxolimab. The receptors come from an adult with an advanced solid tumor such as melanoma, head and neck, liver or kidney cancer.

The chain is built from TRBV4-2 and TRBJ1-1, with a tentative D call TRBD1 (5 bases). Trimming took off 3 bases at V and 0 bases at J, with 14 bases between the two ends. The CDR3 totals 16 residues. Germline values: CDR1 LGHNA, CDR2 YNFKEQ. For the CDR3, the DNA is TGTGCCAGCAGCCATTCCCCAGGGTTGATGAACACTGAAGCTTTCTTT. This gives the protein CASSHSPGLMNTEAFF.

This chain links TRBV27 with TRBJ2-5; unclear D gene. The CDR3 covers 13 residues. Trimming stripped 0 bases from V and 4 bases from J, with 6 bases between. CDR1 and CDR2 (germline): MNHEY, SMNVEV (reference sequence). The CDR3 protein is CASSLSISETQYF. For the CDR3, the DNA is TGTGCCAGCAGTTTATCGATATCAGAGACCCAGTACTTC.

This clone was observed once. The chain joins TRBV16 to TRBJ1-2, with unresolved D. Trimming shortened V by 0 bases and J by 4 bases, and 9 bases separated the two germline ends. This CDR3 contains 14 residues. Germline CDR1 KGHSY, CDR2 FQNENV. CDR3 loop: CASSQSRQSYGYTF. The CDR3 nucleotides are TGTGCCAGCAGCCAATCGCGGCAGAGCTATGGCTACACCTTC.

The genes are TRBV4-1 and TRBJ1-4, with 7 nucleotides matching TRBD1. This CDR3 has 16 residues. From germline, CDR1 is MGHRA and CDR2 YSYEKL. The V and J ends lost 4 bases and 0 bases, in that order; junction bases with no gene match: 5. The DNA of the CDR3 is TGCGCCAGCAGCCGCCGACAGGGAGCAACTAATGAAAAACTGTTTTTT. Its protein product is CASSRRQGATNEKLFF.

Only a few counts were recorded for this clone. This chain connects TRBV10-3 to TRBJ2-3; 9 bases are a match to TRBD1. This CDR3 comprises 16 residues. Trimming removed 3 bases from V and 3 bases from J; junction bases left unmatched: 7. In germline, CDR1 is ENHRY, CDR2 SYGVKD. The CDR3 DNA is TGTGCCATCAGTGATCTGGTGACAGGGGGGACAGATACGCAGTATTTT. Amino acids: CAISDLVTGGTDTQYF.

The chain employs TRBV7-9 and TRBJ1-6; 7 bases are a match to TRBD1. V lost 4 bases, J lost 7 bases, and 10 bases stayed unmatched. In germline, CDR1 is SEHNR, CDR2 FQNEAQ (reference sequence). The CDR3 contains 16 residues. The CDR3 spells CASSSDRQGFNSPLHF. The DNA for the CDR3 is TGTGCCAGCAGCTCGGATCGACAGGGCTTCAATTCACCCCTCCACTTT.

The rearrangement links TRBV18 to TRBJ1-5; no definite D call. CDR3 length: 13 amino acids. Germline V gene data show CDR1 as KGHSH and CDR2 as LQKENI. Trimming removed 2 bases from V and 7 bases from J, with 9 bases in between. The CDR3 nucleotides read TGTGCCAGCTCACCATCGAATGAGCAGCCCCAGCATTTT. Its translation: CASSPSNEQPQHF.

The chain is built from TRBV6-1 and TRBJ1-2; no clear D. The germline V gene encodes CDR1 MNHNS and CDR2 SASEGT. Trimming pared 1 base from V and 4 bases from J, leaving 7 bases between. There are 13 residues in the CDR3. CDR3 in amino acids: CASSEGLPYGYTF. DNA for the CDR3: TGTGCCAGCAGTGAAGGACTGCCCTATGGCTACACCTTC.

The CDR3 loop reads CASSLLTGGETQYF. CDR3 nucleotide sequence: TGTGCCAGCAGCTTATTAACTGGGGGGGAGACCCAGTACTTC. V is TRBV7-2 and J is TRBJ2-5, with D possibly TRBD2 on 6 matching bases. This CDR3 has 14 amino acids. The V end lost 2 bases, the J end lost 5 bases, and 12 bases lay between the germline ends. Germline CDR1 is SGHTA and CDR2 is FQGNSA.

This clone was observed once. CDR3 sequence reads: CASSPAYGYTF. CDR3 sequence (DNA): TGTGCCAGCAGCCCCGCGTATGGCTACACCTTC. V usage is TRBV28 and J usage is TRBJ1-2; D is uncertain. This CDR3 spans 11 amino acids. Germline CDR1 reads MDHEN; CDR2 reads SYDVKM. Trimming took 6 bases from V and 5 from J, leaving 7 bases between them.

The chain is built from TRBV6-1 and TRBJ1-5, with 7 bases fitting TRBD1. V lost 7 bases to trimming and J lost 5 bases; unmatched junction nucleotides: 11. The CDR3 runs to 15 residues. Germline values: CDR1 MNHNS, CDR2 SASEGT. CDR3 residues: CASIETTGSHQPQHF. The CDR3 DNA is TGTGCCAGCATTGAGACGACAGGGTCGCATCAGCCCCAGCATTTT.

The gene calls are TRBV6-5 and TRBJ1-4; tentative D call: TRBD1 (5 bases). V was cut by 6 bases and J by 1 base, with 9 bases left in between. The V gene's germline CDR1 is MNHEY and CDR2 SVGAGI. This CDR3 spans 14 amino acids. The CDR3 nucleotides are TGTGCCAGCAGAAGACAGTTAACTAATGAAAAACTGTTTTTT. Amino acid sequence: CASRRQLTNEKLFF.

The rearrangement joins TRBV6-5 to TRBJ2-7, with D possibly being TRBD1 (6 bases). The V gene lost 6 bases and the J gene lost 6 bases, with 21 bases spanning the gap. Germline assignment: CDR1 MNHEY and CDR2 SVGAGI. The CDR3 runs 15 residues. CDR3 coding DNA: TGTGCCAGCAGGGCGCCTGGGGGCTTCAACGGCGAGCAGTACTTC. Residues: CASRAPGGFNGEQYF.

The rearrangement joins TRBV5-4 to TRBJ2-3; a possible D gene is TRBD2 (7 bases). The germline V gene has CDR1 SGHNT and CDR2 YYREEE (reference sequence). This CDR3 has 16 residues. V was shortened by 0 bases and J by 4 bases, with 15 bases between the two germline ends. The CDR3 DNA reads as TGTGCCAGCAGCTTGGATAGGGGGGGCAGGGCAGATACGCAGTATTTT. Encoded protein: CASSLDRGGRADTQYF.

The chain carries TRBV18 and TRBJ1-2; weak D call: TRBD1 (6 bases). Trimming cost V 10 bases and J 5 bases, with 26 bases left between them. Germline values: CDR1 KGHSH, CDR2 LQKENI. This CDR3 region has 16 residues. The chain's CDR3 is CATSVQGRDSIYGYTF. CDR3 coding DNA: TGTGCCACCAGCGTTCAGGGGCGGGATTCGATTTATGGCTACACCTTC.

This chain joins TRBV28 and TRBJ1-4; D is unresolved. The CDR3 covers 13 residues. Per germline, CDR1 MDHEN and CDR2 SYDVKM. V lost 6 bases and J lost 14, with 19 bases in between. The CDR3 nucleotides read TGTGCCAGCAGCAATACTGGACCCCCGGTGCTGTTTTTT. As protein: CASSNTGPPVLFF.

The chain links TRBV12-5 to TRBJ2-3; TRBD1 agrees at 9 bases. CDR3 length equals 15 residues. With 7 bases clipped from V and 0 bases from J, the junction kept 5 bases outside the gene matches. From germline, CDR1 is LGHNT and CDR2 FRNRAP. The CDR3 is CASAGQGPSTDTQYF. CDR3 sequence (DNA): TGTGCTAGTGCCGGACAGGGGCCTAGCACAGATACGCAGTATTTT.

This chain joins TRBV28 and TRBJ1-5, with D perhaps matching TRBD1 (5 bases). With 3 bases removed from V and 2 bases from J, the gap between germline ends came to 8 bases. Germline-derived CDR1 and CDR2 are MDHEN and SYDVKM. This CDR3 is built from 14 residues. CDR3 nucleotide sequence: TGTGCCAGCAGTTTGGGGGGGGGCAATCAGCCCCAGCATTTT. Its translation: CASSLGGGNQPQHF.